The 17 T cell receptor beta chains given below trace back to one sample, sequenced in a study of blood T cell repertoires in COVID-19. Some clones are missing from TCRdb's copy, which holds only in-frame ones; the method was immunoSEQ multiplex PCR. The repertoire includes about 110,000 clones, roughly 85% of them detected once, and around 4.9% sits in the top ten. Sequencing input: peripheral blood. Source of these receptors: a human donor in a cohort sampled during active COVID-19.

The chain couples TRBV29-1 to TRBJ2-5; weak D call: TRBD1 (5 bases). Trimming took off 6 bases at V and 0 bases at J, with 14 bases between the two ends. Per the germline V gene, CDR1 is SQVTM and CDR2 is ANQGSEA. The CDR3 is 14 residues long. The CDR3: CSVKGPTHQETQYF. The CDR3 DNA is TGCAGCGTGAAGGGGCCCACGCACCAAGAGACCCAGTACTTC.

V and J are TRBV21-1 and TRBJ1-5; TRBD1 is the table's D call, not checked against the DNA. TRBV21-1 is listed as a pseudogene. The CDR3 is 16 residues long. The DNA of the CDR3 is TGTGCCAGCAGCACGGCAGGGGGCCGGTGGGATCAGCCCCAGCATTTT. Translating gives CASSTAGGRWDQPQHF.

This rearrangement joins TRBV4-2 to TRBJ2-7, with TRBD1 identical over 7 bases. After removal of 1 base from V and 1 base from J, the junction contained 4 bases not matched to a gene. Germline V gene data show CDR1 as LGHNA and CDR2 as YNFKEQ. The CDR3 sequence is 15 residues long. The CDR3 loop is CASSQARGLSYEQYF. Here the CDR3 DNA reads TGTGCCAGCAGCCAAGCAAGGGGGCTTTCCTACGAGCAGTACTTC.

The rearrangement links TRBV27 to TRBJ1-4; maybe TRBD1 (6 bases). Between the trimmed V and J ends, which lost 3 bases and 5 bases, there was a span of 13 bases. The CDR3 has 15 residues. In germline, CDR1 is MNHEY, CDR2 SMNVEV (reference sequence). The CDR3 region is CASSLRTERNEKLFF. CDR3 coding DNA: TGTGCCAGCAGTTTGCGGACAGAACGGAATGAAAAACTGTTTTTT.

The gene calls are TRBV2 and TRBJ1-4; D is ambiguous. Germline CDR1 is SNHLY and CDR2 is FYNNEI. The CDR3 spans 13 residues. V was clipped by 4 bases and J by 12 bases, with 15 bases between them. CDR3 coding DNA: TGTGCCAGCAGTGGAACGTCGGAGGGTGAACTGTTTTTT. Encoded protein: CASSGTSEGELFF.

This clone turned up a few times. CDR3 loop: CASSDKVEPQGNYGYTF. The CDR3, as DNA: TGTGCCAGCAGCGATAAGGTAGAACCCCAGGGTAACTATGGCTACACCTTC. V gene TRBV7-9 combines with J gene TRBJ1-2, with TRBD1 as a possible D gene (5 bases). V lost 5 bases, J lost 1 base, and 20 bases lay in between. In germline, CDR1 is SEHNR, CDR2 FQNEAQ (reference sequence). The CDR3 extends over 17 amino acids.

The J gene is TRBJ1-6, the V gene TRBV11-2; 8 bases are a match to TRBD1. This CDR3 has 15 amino acids. V was pared by 0 bases and J by 8 bases, with 3 bases of the junction left unmatched. Germline V lookup: CDR1 SGHAT, CDR2 FQNNGV. DNA for the CDR3: TGTGCCAGCAGCTTAGATCCAGGGGGCTATTCACCCCTCCACTTT. Translation gives CASSLDPGGYSPLHF. Combining the CDR3 with reference TRBV11-2 and TRBJ1-6 gives the whole variable domain EAGVAQSPRYKIIEKRQSVAFWCNPISGHATLYWYQQILGQGPKLLIQFQNNGVVDDSQLPKDRFSAERLKGVDSTLKIQPAKLEDSAVYLCASSLDPGGYSPLHFGNGTRLTVT.

The chain has TRBV9 and TRBJ2-2, with 9 bases matching TRBD1. V lost 0 bases, J lost 4 bases, and 4 bases stayed unmatched. The CDR3 is 16 amino acids. Germline CDR1 SGDLS, CDR2 YYNGEE. The CDR3 region has the DNA TGTGCCAGCAGCGTAGCTCCGACAGGGGGCACCGGGGAGCTGTTTTTT. Its translation is CASSVAPTGGTGELFF. Full variable domain (remainder filled in from reference TRBV9 and TRBJ2-2): DSGVTQTPKHLITATGQRVTLRCSPRSGDLSVYWYQQSLDQGLQFLIQYYNGEERAKGNILERFSAQQFPDLHSELNLSSLELGDSALYFCASSVAPTGGTGELFFGEGSRLTVL.

V is TRBV6-5 and J is TRBJ1-2; a weak D match, TRBD1 (5 bases). This CDR3 is 12 amino acids long. Germline-derived CDR1 and CDR2 are MNHEY and SVGAGI. V was shortened by 6 bases and J by 7 bases, with 12 bases between the two germline ends. CDR3: CASRGLNRGYTF. The CDR3 DNA reads TGTGCCAGCAGGGGACTTAACCGTGGCTACACCTTC.

The gene calls are TRBV5-1 and TRBJ2-2, with TRBD1 identical over 7 bases. CDR1 is SGHRS, CDR2 YFSETQ, per germline. This CDR3 contains 15 residues. V gave up 0 bases and J gave up 6 bases; unmatched junction bases: 5. CDR3: CASSLEGQPAGELFF. The CDR3, as DNA: TGCGCCAGCAGCTTGGAGGGACAGCCGGCCGGGGAGCTGTTTTTT.

This clone was observed once. The chain combines TRBV6-2 or TRBV6-3 with TRBJ2-1; the D gene is possibly TRBD1 (7 bases). Between the trimmed V and J ends, which lost 3 bases and 5 bases, there was a span of 14 bases. The CDR3 runs to 15 residues. The germline CDR1 and CDR2 sequences are MNHEY and SVGEGT. The CDR3 region has the DNA TGTGCCAGCAGTTATGGGGGAGGACAGGACAATGAGCAGTTCTTC. The encoded protein is CASSYGGGQDNEQFF.

J is TRBJ2-7 and V is TRBV19; no clear D. This CDR3 contains 12 residues. Germline loops: CDR1 LNHDA, CDR2 SQIVND (reference sequence). The V end lost 6 bases, the J end lost 3 bases, and 9 bases lay between the germline ends. CDR3 sequence reads: CASRTSDYEQYF. CDR3 DNA sequence: TGTGCCAGTAGGACTTCGGACTACGAGCAGTACTTC.

The chain recombines TRBV29-1 with TRBJ2-7; 7 bases line up with TRBD1. CDR3 size: 12 residues. Germline CDR1 SQVTM, CDR2 ANQGSEA. V shed 7 bases and J 4 bases; nucleotides not matched to a gene: 7. The CDR3 sequence: CSALTGTYEQYF. CDR3 nucleotide sequence: TGCAGCGCCCTGACAGGGACATACGAGCAGTACTTC.

This sequence joins TRBV27 and TRBJ2-7; TRBD2 matches 7 bases. CDR1 and CDR2 from the germline V gene are MNHEY and SMNVEV (reference sequence). CDR3 length: 15 amino acids. The V and J ends lost 6 bases and 2 bases, in that order; junction bases with no gene match: 10. The CDR3 region is CASRQVREAPYEQYF. DNA for the CDR3: TGTGCCAGCAGACAGGTCCGGGAGGCGCCCTACGAGCAGTACTTC.

V is TRBV30 and J is TRBJ2-7; 7 nucleotides line up with TRBD1. The CDR3 extends over 14 amino acids. Germline V gene lookup returns CDR1 GTSNPN and CDR2 SVGIG (reference sequence). J lost 7 bases, V lost 2 bases, and 11 bases had no gene match. CDR3 region: CAWSSGTDLQEQYF. The CDR3 DNA reads TGTGCCTGGAGTTCCGGGACAGATCTTCAGGAGCAGTACTTC.

The V gene is TRBV2, the J gene TRBJ1-5, with D possibly TRBD1 on 5 matching bases. Trimming left V 7 bases short and J 3 bases short, with 13 bases between. CDR1 is SNHLY, CDR2 FYNNEI, per germline. This CDR3 region has 14 residues. CDR3 sequence: CASTREKANQPQHF. In nucleotides, the CDR3 is TGTGCCAGCACCAGGGAAAAGGCCAATCAGCCCCAGCATTTT.

V gene TRBV19 combines with J gene TRBJ2-5; unclear D gene. The germline V gene has CDR1 LNHDA and CDR2 SQIVND (reference sequence). Trimming left V 10 bases short and J 5 bases short, with 17 bases between. The CDR3 sequence is 13 residues long. CDR3 region: CATNRRSGETQYF. The DNA of the CDR3 is TGTGCCACCAACCGACGGAGTGGGGAGACCCAGTACTTC.